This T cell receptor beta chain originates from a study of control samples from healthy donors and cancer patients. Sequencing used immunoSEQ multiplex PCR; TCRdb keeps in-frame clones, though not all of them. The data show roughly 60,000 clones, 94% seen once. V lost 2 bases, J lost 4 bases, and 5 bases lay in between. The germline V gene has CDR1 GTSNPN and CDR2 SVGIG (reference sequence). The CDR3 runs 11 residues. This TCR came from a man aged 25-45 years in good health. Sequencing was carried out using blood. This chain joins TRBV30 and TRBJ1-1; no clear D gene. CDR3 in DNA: TGTGCCTGGAGTCTCAGCACTGAAGCTTTCTTT. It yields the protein CAWSLSTEAFF.